The 14 T cell receptor beta chains listed next were all sequenced from one sample in a study of PD-L1 blockade in urothelial cancer. Profiled with immunoSEQ multiplex PCR; TCRdb holds only in-frame clones, not every one. The profile shows some 50,000 clones, around 88% of them singletons. Time point in this sample: pretreatment peripheral blood. Sequenced material: PBMCs, taken around atezolizumab (anti-PD-L1) treatment. All receptors derive from a woman aged 60-70 years with urothelial cancer.

This chain joins TRBV5-4 and TRBJ1-2; D is unclear. The germline V and J ends were trimmed by 3 bases and 0 bases, with 12 bases remaining between them. Germline V gene sequence: CDR1 SGHNT, CDR2 YYREEE (reference sequence). This CDR3 contains 15 residues. The CDR3 protein is CASSSPRGANYGYTF. The CDR3 DNA reads as TGTGCCAGCAGCTCCCCCCGGGGAGCTAACTATGGCTACACCTTC.

The V gene is TRBV9, the J gene TRBJ2-2, with D uncertain. V lost 3 bases and J 7 bases, leaving 10 bases between the germline ends. Looked up from germline, CDR1 is SGDLS and CDR2 is YYNGEE. The CDR3 is 13 amino acids. DNA of the CDR3: TGTGCCAGCAGCGCCCCCGTTAACGGGGAGCTGTTTTTT. Its protein product is CASSAPVNGELFF.

J is TRBJ1-1 and V is TRBV5-6; tentative D call: TRBD1 (5 bases). From germline, CDR1 is SGHDT and CDR2 YYEEEE. V shed 3 bases and J shed 0 bases, with 18 bases lying between them. The CDR3 totals 17 residues. CDR3 bases: TGTGCCAGCAGCTACGTCGGGGGTCGGGGCATGAACACTGAAGCTTTCTTT. Its protein is CASSYVGGRGMNTEAFF.

This chain joins TRBV7-2 and TRBJ2-7; TRBD2 aligns across 9 bases. The CDR3 loop spans 16 amino acids. J was trimmed by 5 bases and V by 3 bases; bases with no gene match: 11. Germline-derived CDR1 and CDR2 are SGHTA and FQGNSA. The CDR3 DNA sequence: TGTGCCAGCAGCTTTGATAGCGGGAGTCGGTTCGACGAGCAGTACTTC. Translation: CASSFDSGSRFDEQYF.

V usage is TRBV14 and J usage is TRBJ2-1, with 8 bases that match TRBD2. Germline V lookup: CDR1 SGHDN, CDR2 FVKESK. The CDR3 spans 12 residues. V was clipped by 4 bases and J by 14 bases; unmatched bases: 7. CDR3 coding DNA: TGTGCCAGCAGCCTTCCGGGAGGGCCGGAGTTCTTC. Amino acids: CASSLPGGPEFF.

This chain joins TRBV6-5 and TRBJ1-3, with unresolved D. The length of the CDR3 is 15 residues. V lost 0 bases, J lost 0 bases, and 6 bases lay in between. The germline V gene encodes CDR1 MNHEY and CDR2 SVGAGI. CDR3 amino acids: CASSYSGSSGNTIYF. The CDR3 DNA follows: TGTGCCAGCAGTTACTCAGGGAGCTCTGGAAACACCATATATTTT.

The chain employs TRBV4-2 and TRBJ2-2; D is unclear. V lost 0 bases and J 7 bases, leaving 9 bases between the germline ends. CDR3 length: 14 amino acids. The V gene's germline CDR1 is LGHNA and CDR2 YNFKEQ. As DNA, the CDR3 is TGTGCCAGCAGCCAAGATTTGACATACGGGGAGCTGTTTTTT. This codes for CASSQDLTYGELFF.

The chain couples TRBV4-2 to TRBJ1-6; 7 bases fit TRBD1. The ends lost 3 bases at V and 5 bases at J; junction bases unmatched: 13. CDR1 and CDR2 (germline): LGHNA, YNFKEQ. The CDR3 loop spans 18 amino acids. This CDR3 reads CASSQGNRGGSDNSPLHF. The CDR3 DNA sequence: TGTGCCAGCAGCCAGGGAAACAGGGGTGGAAGCGATAATTCACCCCTCCACTTT.

The genes are TRBV7-2 and TRBJ2-5; 11 bases map to TRBD2. The CDR3 is 17 residues long. Germline CDR1 SGHTA, CDR2 FQGNSA. J lost 2 bases, V lost 1 base, and 6 bases had no gene match. CDR3 protein: CASSLDPSGGWQETQYF. The DNA for the CDR3 is TGTGCCAGCAGCTTAGACCCTAGCGGGGGGTGGCAAGAGACCCAGTACTTC.

The chain carries TRBV2 and TRBJ2-7, with TRBD2 matching 7 bases. This CDR3 has 12 residues. CDR1 and CDR2 (germline): SNHLY, FYNNEI. V gave up 5 bases and J gave up 4 bases; unmatched junction bases: 2. CDR3 sequence reads: CASSRGVYEQYF. CDR3 nucleotide sequence: TGTGCCAGCAGTCGGGGGGTGTACGAGCAGTACTTC.

The chain has TRBV4-3 and TRBJ2-2, with D maybe TRBD2 (5 bases). Germline V CDR1 and CDR2: LGHNA, YSLEER. V lost 10 bases to trimming and J lost 6 bases, with 12 bases between them. This CDR3 has 12 residues. In DNA, the CDR3 is TGCGCCACAGCGGAGATCCCCGGGGAGCTGTTTTTT. It codes for CATAEIPGELFF.

This clone was counted only a few times. The chain is built from TRBV11-2 and TRBJ1-2; D is possibly TRBD1 (5 bases). Trimming took 4 bases from V and 7 from J, leaving 16 bases between them. The germline CDR1 and CDR2 sequences are SGHAT and FQNNGV. The CDR3 extends over 14 amino acids. The DNA of the CDR3 is TGTGCCAGCAGCTGGCCAGCGGGGCTCTCTGGCTACACCTTC. Its translation is CASSWPAGLSGYTF.

This chain links TRBV4-2 with TRBJ2-7, with 11 bases identical to TRBD1. The junction had 4 bases not matched to a gene; V was cut back by 4 bases and J by 2 bases. The V gene's germline CDR1 is LGHNA and CDR2 YNFKEQ. There are 15 residues in the CDR3. The DNA for the CDR3 is TGTGCCAGCAGCCCCGGACAGGGGGCCACCTACGAGCAGTACTTC. Amino acids: CASSPGQGATYEQYF.

Only one count was recorded for this clone. CDR3 in amino acids: CASSLAVSFGEQYF. The CDR3 nucleotides read TGTGCCAGCAGCTTAGCAGTAAGCTTCGGCGAGCAGTACTTC. The chain is built from TRBV7-8 and TRBJ2-7; no definite D call. CDR1 is SGHVS, CDR2 FQNEAQ, per germline. This CDR3 has 14 amino acids. V dropped 0 bases and J dropped 6 bases, with 12 bases sitting between them.